This T cell receptor (beta chain) was documented in a study of T cells after yellow fever vaccination (dated by TCRdb to the late 2010s). The study in broad terms: The SMART-Seq v4 Ultra Low Input RNA kit was used to prepare libraries from fractions with low cell numbers. To follow T-cell clones before and after both primary and booster YFV17D yellow fever vaccination, bulk TCR alpha and beta repertoires underwent longitudinal sequencing. Two healthy male donors, one aged 18 to 30 and one aged 30 to 40 years, were included in the cohort. Blood was collected at multiple timepoints before and after primary and secondary immunization, and bulk PBMC replicates and cell subsets were isolated.

Paper-wide results and their limitations: The secondary T-cell response was weaker than the primary response but faster, peaking on day 5 instead of day 15. Only a couple of donors were included in the study, so the extent to which the findings can be generalized is limited. Most clones expanded after primary vaccination (approximately 97% of CD4 and roughly 90% of CD8) were re-detected after the booster, suggesting that broad memory maintenance occurred. Because abundant contaminating clonotypes from the bulk population could be contained in FACS-sorted repertoires, computational filtering was required. A small fraction of clonotypes showed up in both the CD4 and CD8 compartments, probably as a result of convergent recombination.

From the cysteine through the phenylalanine, the CDR3 covers 15 amino acids. The retained sequence is limited to the CDR3, 45 bases, with the frame set at the first base. CDR1 is given as SGHTA and CDR2 as FQGTGA, both from the germline V gene. From V the trimming removes 4 bases and from J it removes 6 bases, while the gene matches leave 4 bases of the junction unaccounted for. Interpreted using the paper, the treatment or condition label stands for: live attenuated yellow fever vaccine strain. PBMCs were isolated from peripheral blood using a standard Ficoll-Paque protocol. CD4 and CD8 T-cell fractions were isolated with Dynabeads CD4 and CD8 positive selection kits. RNA was extracted with TriZol from bulk PBMCs, CD4 and CD8 fractions, and dextramer-positive and dextramer-negative fractions. Synthesis of TCR cDNA relied on 5'RACE template switching, a step that introduced a universal primer site along with unique molecular identifiers. Priming for cDNA synthesis came from both the TCR alpha and TCR beta constant segments. Libraries were amplified in two PCR steps, with sample barcodes and sequencing adapters added in the second step. Sequencing of the libraries was done on either Illumina HiSeq 2500 (2x100 bp) or NovaSeq (2x150 bp). Regarding the original processing steps: MIGEC was used to demultiplex reads and collapse the reads into UMI consensus sequences, and MiXCR was used for V(D)J alignment. Using edgeR on replicate PBMC samples, clonotypes were called vaccine-responding if FDR was below 0.01 and the log2 fold change was above 5 up to day 15. Each bulk clonotype was labeled CD4 or CD8 based on which sequenced repertoire, CD4 or CD8, contained the clonotype at higher abundance. The public reads were reanalyzed by TCRdb: fastp trimming at Q25, MiXCR alignment, in-frame beta chains only. Rows merge per CDR3 protein into single entries with the most common DNA and genes. TCRdb's processing, not the study's, gives the V and J calls here. Within this sample are under 300,000 distinct CDR3 sequences, with roughly 13% of them counted one time only. Of the sample, roughly 0.5% is held by the ten largest clones.

This clonotype has a handful of counts. It lacks a known antigen. There are no base qualities to consult, and no much larger clone falls within one base. The sequence came from a man aged 25 to 45 who received the YFV17D yellow fever vaccine. Recombination linked TRBV7-3 to TRBJ2-1; 12 bases in the junction line up with TRBD2. The specimen comprised CD4+ T cells sorted from PBMCs, sampled 45 days after the yellow fever booster vaccination. Read as DNA, the sequence is TGTGCCAGCAGCTCGCTAGCGGGAGGGGCCAATGAGCAGTTCTTC. This is translated as CASSSLAGGANEQFF.